These T cell receptor beta chains were read from a single sample in a study of tumor-infiltrating lymphocytes in primary liver carcinoma. TCRdb re-analysed the multiplex PCR reads in MiXCR, keeping a single row per CDR3 protein. The data contain 250,000 to 400,000 distinct CDR3 sequences, roughly two thirds of them seen just once; the ten biggest clones take up 9%. Material: peripheral blood. The receptors were gathered from a man aged 35-49 years with primary liver carcinoma and hepatitis B virus infection. The CDR3 runs from the conserved cysteine through the conserved F or W. The D gene is left open where the match is weak. Only part of the rows carry a size: once, few, many, or a class if the clone is expanded.

CACRLAGSYVQYF TGTGCCTGCAGGCTAGCTGGCTCCTACGTGCAGTACTTC TRBV6-2/TRBV6-3 . 13 . TRBJ2-7
CASSPKRGSGAGELFF TGCGCCAGCAGCCCAAAGAGGGGGAGCGGTGCCGGGGAGCTGTTTTTT TRBV5-1 . 16 . TRBJ2-2
CASSLTSGSRIGELFF TGTGCCAGCAGCTTGACTAGTGGGAGTCGGATCGGGGAGCTGTTTTTT TRBV5-4 . 16 . TRBJ2-2
CASSLARGEGYEQYF TGCGCCAGCAGCTTGGCCAGGGGGGAAGGGTACGAGCAGTACTTC TRBV5-1 . 15 . TRBJ2-7
CVSSLQGYNSPHHF TGTGTCAGCAGCCTGCAGGGGTATAATTCACCCCACCACTTT TRBV11-1 . 14 . TRBJ1-6
CASSLGTPGSINQPQHF TGTGCCAGCAGCTTGGGGACGCCCGGGTCCATCAATCAGCCCCAGCATTTT TRBV5-5 . 17 . TRBJ1-5
CSAGTGVNQPQHF TGCAGCGCCGGGACAGGGGTCAATCAGCCCCAGCATTTT TRBV29-1 TRBD1 13 many TRBJ1-5
CACGPQRNTEAFF TGTGCCTGCGGCCCTCAGAGGAACACTGAAGCTTTCTTT TRBV11-2 . 13 once TRBJ1-1
CAWSVRGAETQYF TGTGCCTGGAGTGTACGAGGGGCGGAGACCCAGTACTTC TRBV30 . 13 few TRBJ2-5
CASSHAPGKREGRYNEQFF TGCGCCAGCAGCCACGCTCCAGGCAAGCGGGAGGGCCGGTACAATGAGCAGTTCTTC TRBV4-1 TRBD2 19 . TRBJ2-1
CTSSFPTGCLANTGKLFF TGTACCAGCAGCTTCCCCACGGGGTGCTTAGCGAACACCGGGAAGCTGTTTTTT TRBV12-3/TRBV12-4 . 18 . TRBJ2-2
CASGYRFSGANVLTF TGTGCCAGTGGCTACAGGTTCTCTGGGGCCAACGTCCTGACTTTC TRBV6-2/TRBV6-3 . 15 . TRBJ2-6
CASSFARGNNSPLHF TGCGCCAGCAGCTTTGCCAGGGGCAATAATTCACCCCTCCACTTT TRBV5-1 . 15 . TRBJ1-6
CASSSGTDTQYF TGTGCCAGCAGTTCGGGAACAGATACGCAGTATTTT TRBV6-2/TRBV6-3 . 12 many TRBJ2-3
CAWAEGGSGPDTQYF TGTGCCTGGGCCGAGGGCGGGAGTGGCCCAGATACGCAGTATTTT TRBV30 TRBD2 15 few TRBJ2-3
CASSSRTSGVQETQYF TGTGCCAGCAGCTCCCGGACTAGCGGAGTTCAAGAGACCCAGTACTTC TRBV7-9 TRBD2 16 . TRBJ2-5
CASSTQGAGNQPQHF TGTGCCAGCAGCACACAGGGGGCCGGCAATCAGCCCCAGCATTTT TRBV7-2 TRBD1 15 . TRBJ1-5
CASRSGTGGEQYF TGTGCCAGCAGATCCGGGACAGGGGGCGAGCAGTACTTC TRBV6-5 TRBD1 13 many TRBJ2-7
CASSPIAYEQYF TGTGCCAGCAGCCCAATCGCGTACGAGCAGTACTTC TRBV6-1 . 12 few TRBJ2-7
CASSFGPEAFF TGTGCCAGCAGTTTCGGACCTGAAGCTTTCTTT TRBV6-6 . 11 . TRBJ1-1
CASSSGLAAETQYF TGTGCCAGCAGCTCGGGACTAGCTGCGGAGACCCAGTACTTC TRBV11-2 TRBD2 14 many TRBJ2-5
CASSSDRIASDTQYF TGTGCCAGCAGCTCCGACAGGATAGCGTCAGATACGCAGTATTTT TRBV5-6 . 15 . TRBJ2-3
CASSYPGSHVEQYF TGTGCCAGCAGTTACCCTGGGAGTCACGTCGAGCAGTACTTC TRBV28 . 14 once TRBJ2-7
CASSLGWTEETQFF TGCGCCAGCAGTCTGGGGTGGACAGAAGAGACCCAGTTCTTC TRBV5-1 . 14 . TRBJ2-1